This is a list of T cell receptor beta chains from one sample in a study of neurological immune-mediated disorders. MiXCR, run by TCRdb on the 5' RACE reads, gives a single entry per CDR3 protein. This table holds about 44,000 distinct CDR3 sequences, around a fifth found once. The sequencing input was PBMCs. These receptors originate from a man aged 60-69 years with HTLV-1-associated myelopathy (HAM/TSP). CDR3s include the opening cysteine and the closing phenylalanine or tryptophan. A D gene is named only where the DNA matches it firmly. Size is omitted from some rows. Given values are once, few, many or a class for expanded clones.

v_gene: TRBV14
d_gene: -
j_gene: TRBJ2-5
abundance: many
CDR3nt: TGTGCCAGCAGCCAAGGATGGGAGACCCAGTACTTC
CDR3aa: CASSQGWETQYF

v_gene: TRBV5-1
d_gene: -
j_gene: TRBJ2-1
abundance: many
CDR3nt: TGCGCCAGCAGCTTGGCCGTTGGGTCTCGGGTCAATGAGCAGTTCTTC
CDR3aa: CASSLAVGSRVNEQFF

v_gene: TRBV15
d_gene: -
j_gene: TRBJ2-3
abundance: many
CDR3nt: TGTGCCACCAGCAGAGAGGGTTTGGGTACGCAGTATTTT
CDR3aa: CATSREGLGTQYF

v_gene: TRBV7-8
d_gene: -
j_gene: TRBJ2-7
abundance: many
CDR3nt: TGTGCCAGCAGCTTGGACGCAAGCTACGAGCAGTACTTC
CDR3aa: CASSLDASYEQYF

v_gene: TRBV5-6
d_gene: TRBD2
j_gene: TRBJ2-7
abundance: many
CDR3nt: TGTGCCAGCTTCTCGGGAGCGGGAGCTCGTCGACGGCAGTACTTC
CDR3aa: CASFSGAGARRRQYF

v_gene: TRBV7-9
d_gene: TRBD1
j_gene: TRBJ1-1
abundance: medium-sized
CDR3nt: TGTGCCAGCAGCTTTAGATATACAGGGGACCTAGAAGCTTTCTTT
CDR3aa: CASSFRYTGDLEAFF

v_gene: TRBV20-1
d_gene: -
j_gene: TRBJ2-1
abundance: many
CDR3nt: TGCAGTGCTATCGGACGTGATGGGTCCTACAATGAGCAGTTCTTC
CDR3aa: CSAIGRDGSYNEQFF

v_gene: TRBV5-6
d_gene: -
j_gene: TRBJ2-7
abundance: many
CDR3nt: TGTGCCAGCAGCTTATATGCAGCCGCAGAGCAGTACTTC
CDR3aa: CASSLYAAAEQYF

v_gene: TRBV15
d_gene: -
j_gene: TRBJ2-7
abundance: many
CDR3nt: TGTGCCACCAGCAGAGAGCCTTCATCCTACGAGCAGTACTTC
CDR3aa: CATSREPSSYEQYF

v_gene: TRBV25-1
d_gene: TRBD1
j_gene: TRBJ2-7
abundance: many
CDR3nt: TGTGCTCCCGGGACAGGTTCCTACGAGCAGTACTTC
CDR3aa: CAPGTGSYEQYF

v_gene: TRBV28
d_gene: -
j_gene: TRBJ2-6
abundance: many
CDR3nt: TGTGCCAGCAGTCGTTTAACTGCACACTCTGGGGCCAACGTCCTGACTTTC
CDR3aa: CASSRLTAHSGANVLTF

v_gene: TRBV5-1
d_gene: TRBD2
j_gene: TRBJ2-3
abundance: many
CDR3nt: TGCGCCAGCAGCTTGGGCTTAGCGGGAATCGCAGATACGCAGTATTTT
CDR3aa: CASSLGLAGIADTQYF

v_gene: TRBV7-9
d_gene: -
j_gene: TRBJ2-1
abundance: many
CDR3nt: TGTGCCAGCAGCCCCGCCGGGACTCAAAGTATGGATGAGCAGTTCTTC
CDR3aa: CASSPAGTQSMDEQFF

v_gene: TRBV6-2/TRBV6-3
d_gene: TRBD2
j_gene: TRBJ2-7
abundance: many
CDR3nt: TGTGCCAGCACTCTACAGGGAGTAGCGGGAACCTACGAGCAGTACTTC
CDR3aa: CASTLQGVAGTYEQYF

v_gene: TRBV7-9
d_gene: TRBD1
j_gene: TRBJ1-2
abundance: -
CDR3nt: TGTGCCAGCAGCACGACAGGGGAGGGCTACACCTTC
CDR3aa: CASSTTGEGYTF

v_gene: TRBV5-6
d_gene: TRBD2
j_gene: TRBJ2-7
abundance: many
CDR3nt: TGTGCCTCCGGGGGACTAGCTTCTCGTTCCTACGAGCAGTACTTC
CDR3aa: CASGGLASRSYEQYF

v_gene: TRBV6-5
d_gene: -
j_gene: TRBJ1-4
abundance: few
CDR3nt: TGTGCCACCCGCCGGGGGTTACTTAATGAAAAACTGTTTTTT
CDR3aa: CATRRGLLNEKLFF

v_gene: TRBV12-3/TRBV12-4
d_gene: -
j_gene: TRBJ2-7
abundance: many
CDR3nt: TGTGCCAGCAGTTTAACAGCTAGCTCCTACGAGCAGTACTTC
CDR3aa: CASSLTASSYEQYF

v_gene: TRBV20-1
d_gene: -
j_gene: TRBJ2-3
abundance: many
CDR3nt: TGCAGTGCAGTACTAGACCGCACAGATACGCAGTATTTT
CDR3aa: CSAVLDRTDTQYF

v_gene: TRBV5-1
d_gene: -
j_gene: TRBJ2-2
abundance: many
CDR3nt: TGCGCCAGCAGTCGGGGGGCAACGAACACCGGGGAGCTGTTTTTT
CDR3aa: CASSRGATNTGELFF

v_gene: TRBV2
d_gene: -
j_gene: TRBJ1-5
abundance: many
CDR3nt: TGTGCCAGCAACTTCATGGGGAATCAGCCCCAGCATTTT
CDR3aa: CASNFMGNQPQHF

v_gene: TRBV5-5
d_gene: -
j_gene: TRBJ2-1
abundance: many
CDR3nt: TGTGCCAGCAGCTTGGCAGGGGACGAGTTCTTC
CDR3aa: CASSLAGDEFF

v_gene: TRBV27
d_gene: TRBD1
j_gene: TRBJ2-6
abundance: many
CDR3nt: TGTGCCAGCGCCGGGGCGACAGGGGGGGTGGCGAAGGCCAACGTCCTGACTTTC
CDR3aa: CASAGATGGVAKANVLTF

v_gene: TRBV20-1
d_gene: TRBD2
j_gene: TRBJ2-3
abundance: many
CDR3nt: TGCAGTGCAGGACTAGCGGGAGAGGCAGATACGCAGTATTTT
CDR3aa: CSAGLAGEADTQYF

v_gene: TRBV7-9
d_gene: TRBD2
j_gene: TRBJ2-1
abundance: -
CDR3nt: TGTGCCAGTCGAGGGGGTAGCGGGAGTTACTACAATGAGCAGTTCTTC
CDR3aa: CASRGGSGSYYNEQFF

v_gene: TRBV12-3/TRBV12-4
d_gene: TRBD1
j_gene: TRBJ1-5
abundance: many
CDR3nt: TGTGCCAGCAGTTCCACCCCACGGACAGGGGTGGGCAATCAGCCCCAGCATTTT
CDR3aa: CASSSTPRTGVGNQPQHF

v_gene: TRBV11-2
d_gene: TRBD2
j_gene: TRBJ2-2
abundance: -
CDR3nt: TGTGCCATTAGCTTATCCCCAGCGGGAGGCACCGGGGAGCTGTTTTTT
CDR3aa: CAISLSPAGGTGELFF

v_gene: TRBV6-5
d_gene: TRBD1
j_gene: TRBJ1-4
abundance: many
CDR3nt: TGTGCCAGCAGTTATACTTACAGGGGGGATAATGAAAAACTGTTTTTT
CDR3aa: CASSYTYRGDNEKLFF

v_gene: TRBV20-1
d_gene: TRBD2
j_gene: TRBJ2-7
abundance: many
CDR3nt: TGCAGTGCTAGAGATGGGAGGGCCGTTAGAAAGGTCTACGAGCAGTACTTC
CDR3aa: CSARDGRAVRKVYEQYF

v_gene: TRBV14
d_gene: TRBD1
j_gene: TRBJ1-1
abundance: many
CDR3nt: TGTGCCAGCAGCCAACCAGGACAGGGGAACACTGAAGCTTTCTTT
CDR3aa: CASSQPGQGNTEAFF

v_gene: TRBV27
d_gene: TRBD1
j_gene: TRBJ2-5
abundance: many
CDR3nt: TGTGCCAGCAGTTCAGGGACAGGGGGCGCAGAGACCCAGTACTTC
CDR3aa: CASSSGTGGAETQYF

v_gene: TRBV7-2
d_gene: -
j_gene: TRBJ1-2
abundance: many
CDR3nt: TGTGCCAGCAGCTTAGTTAACTATGGCTACACCTTC
CDR3aa: CASSLVNYGYTF

v_gene: TRBV18
d_gene: TRBD1
j_gene: TRBJ1-1
abundance: -
CDR3nt: TGTGCCAGCTCACCGGAGACAGGGGTGGTCACTGAAGCTTTCTTT
CDR3aa: CASSPETGVVTEAFF

v_gene: TRBV20-1
d_gene: -
j_gene: TRBJ2-1
abundance: many
CDR3nt: TGCAGTGCTAGAAAAGGGGGCGGGGGAATGGATGAGCAGTTCTTC
CDR3aa: CSARKGGGGMDEQFF

v_gene: TRBV25-1
d_gene: TRBD1
j_gene: TRBJ2-1
abundance: many
CDR3nt: TGTGCCAGCAGTGAAGACAGGGGTTTCTCCAATGAGCAGTTCTTC
CDR3aa: CASSEDRGFSNEQFF

v_gene: TRBV5-1
d_gene: TRBD2
j_gene: TRBJ2-1
abundance: many
CDR3nt: TGCGCCAGCAGCTTGGCCGAGTCCCTAGCGGGGAATGAGCAGTTCTTC
CDR3aa: CASSLAESLAGNEQFF

v_gene: TRBV27
d_gene: -
j_gene: TRBJ2-7
abundance: medium-sized
CDR3nt: TGTGCCAGCAGTTTTGGAGACGGACCCTACGAGCAGTACTTC
CDR3aa: CASSFGDGPYEQYF

v_gene: TRBV6-5
d_gene: -
j_gene: TRBJ2-7
abundance: many
CDR3nt: TGTGCCAGCAGTCCAGGGGGGGAGGGAATCTACGAGCAGTACTTC
CDR3aa: CASSPGGEGIYEQYF

v_gene: TRBV28
d_gene: TRBD2
j_gene: TRBJ2-1
abundance: many
CDR3nt: TGTGCCAGCACCTCCGGACTAGCATACAATGAGCAGTTCTTC
CDR3aa: CASTSGLAYNEQFF

v_gene: TRBV20-1
d_gene: -
j_gene: TRBJ2-7
abundance: many
CDR3nt: TGCAGTGCTAGGTCTACAGGAAAGGCCGAGCAGTACTTC
CDR3aa: CSARSTGKAEQYF

v_gene: TRBV20-1
d_gene: -
j_gene: TRBJ2-3
abundance: many
CDR3nt: TGCAGTGCTGGTCACGGGACTCTTTTGTATTTT
CDR3aa: CSAGHGTLLYF

v_gene: TRBV5-1
d_gene: -
j_gene: TRBJ2-1
abundance: many
CDR3nt: TGCGCCAGCAGCTTGGTTGGCCCTCTGGCTGAGCAGTTCTTC
CDR3aa: CASSLVGPLAEQFF

v_gene: TRBV25-1
d_gene: -
j_gene: TRBJ2-3
abundance: many
CDR3nt: TGTGCCAGCAGTGAAGGGTTGGGGGGCAATACAGATACGCAGTATTTT
CDR3aa: CASSEGLGGNTDTQYF

v_gene: TRBV12-3/TRBV12-4
d_gene: -
j_gene: TRBJ2-7
abundance: many
CDR3nt: TGTGCCAGCAGTTTAGGGACTTCACCCTACGAGCAGTACTTC
CDR3aa: CASSLGTSPYEQYF

v_gene: TRBV2
d_gene: -
j_gene: TRBJ1-1
abundance: many
CDR3nt: TGTGCCAGCAGCCGGAACGTGAACACTGAAGCTTTCTTT
CDR3aa: CASSRNVNTEAFF

v_gene: TRBV6-5
d_gene: -
j_gene: TRBJ1-5
abundance: many
CDR3nt: TGTGCCAGCAGTTACTCGAACATAGGGACCCAGCATTTT
CDR3aa: CASSYSNIGTQHF

v_gene: TRBV7-6
d_gene: -
j_gene: TRBJ1-1
abundance: -
CDR3nt: TGTGCCAGCAGCTTAGGGCCCCAGAACACTGAAGCTTTCTTT
CDR3aa: CASSLGPQNTEAFF

v_gene: TRBV27
d_gene: TRBD2
j_gene: TRBJ2-7
abundance: many
CDR3nt: TGTGCCAGCAGTCCGGGGGGGTCCTACGAGCAGTACTTC
CDR3aa: CASSPGGSYEQYF

v_gene: TRBV7-2
d_gene: -
j_gene: TRBJ1-1
abundance: -
CDR3nt: TGTGCCAGCAGCTTATTGATTGTTCCTGAAGCTTTCTTT
CDR3aa: CASSLLIVPEAFF

v_gene: TRBV12-3/TRBV12-4
d_gene: -
j_gene: TRBJ1-1
abundance: -
CDR3nt: TGTGCCAGCAGTTTTCACACTGAAGCTTTCTTT
CDR3aa: CASSFHTEAFF

v_gene: TRBV29-1
d_gene: -
j_gene: TRBJ1-4
abundance: many
CDR3nt: TGCAGCGCCTCCAGAAACGGTGAAAAACTGTTTTTT
CDR3aa: CSASRNGEKLFF

v_gene: TRBV20-1
d_gene: -
j_gene: TRBJ2-1
abundance: many
CDR3nt: TGCAGTGCTCCTGTGGGGATCAATGAGCAGTTCTTC
CDR3aa: CSAPVGINEQFF

v_gene: TRBV5-1
d_gene: TRBD2
j_gene: TRBJ2-5
abundance: few
CDR3nt: TGCGCCAGCAGCCGTAGCGGGAGGGATCGGGAGACCCAGTACTTC
CDR3aa: CASSRSGRDRETQYF

v_gene: TRBV20-1
d_gene: TRBD1
j_gene: TRBJ1-2
abundance: many
CDR3nt: TGCAGTGCGGAACAGGGGCCGGGTGGCTACACCTTC
CDR3aa: CSAEQGPGGYTF

v_gene: TRBV5-1
d_gene: -
j_gene: TRBJ1-5
abundance: many
CDR3nt: TGCGCCAGCAGCTTGGGGGGGGTAAGCAATCAGCCCCAGCATTTT
CDR3aa: CASSLGGVSNQPQHF

v_gene: TRBV20-1
d_gene: TRBD1
j_gene: TRBJ1-6
abundance: once
CDR3nt: TGCAGTCCCCAGGGGACAGGGGTGTCACCCCTCCACTTT
CDR3aa: CSPQGTGVSPLHF

v_gene: TRBV7-2
d_gene: -
j_gene: TRBJ1-6
abundance: many
CDR3nt: TGTGCCAGCAGCTTGACCCTTTTGGGTTCACCCCTCCACTTT
CDR3aa: CASSLTLLGSPLHF